The 17 T cell receptor beta chains below come from one sample, sequenced in a study of shared clonotypes between healthy human individuals. Measured with immunoSEQ multiplex PCR; TCRdb has only the in-frame clones, and not every one. The sample lists roughly 2,000,000 clones, just under 95% occurring once. Terminally differentiated effector memory CD45RA+ cells were excluded from the naive CD8 cells, which were CD45RO-negative and positively selected for CCR7. The sequenced material came from naive CD8+ T cells from PBMCs. The receptor source for this set is a young man in good health. Some clones in this sample may be carry-over from other donors' samples.

J is TRBJ2-3 and V is TRBV2; TRBD2 aligns across 9 bases. In germline, CDR1 is SNHLY, CDR2 FYNNEI. The length of the CDR3 is 15 residues. Germline trimming cut 6 bases from V and 4 bases from J; bases unmatched to any gene: 8. Here the CDR3 reads CASRTSGRRSDTQYF. Written as DNA, the CDR3 is TGTGCCAGCAGGACTAGCGGTCGAAGGTCAGATACGCAGTATTTT.

The V gene is TRBV10-3, the J gene TRBJ2-1; D remains ambiguous. The germline V gene encodes CDR1 ENHRY and CDR2 SYGVKD. Trimming took 5 bases from V and 1 from J, leaving 15 bases between them. CDR3 length: 16 amino acids. The CDR3 bases are TGTGCCATCAGTAGTGGCGTTGTCGCTTCCTACAATGAGCAGTTCTTC. Amino acid sequence: CAISSGVVASYNEQFF.

The rearrangement uses TRBV5-6 and TRBJ2-3; no reliable D call. V was trimmed by 4 bases and J by 5 bases, leaving 20 bases between them. The length of the CDR3 is 16 residues. Per germline, CDR1 SGHDT and CDR2 YYEEEE. The CDR3 DNA reads as TGTGCCAGCAGCCCGTCCTGGGTTTCTAACATAGATACGCAGTATTTT. This codes for CASSPSWVSNIDTQYF.

V gene TRBV28 combines with J gene TRBJ2-7; D uncertain. The CDR3 consists of 14 residues. V lost 2 bases to trimming and J lost 1 base, with 9 bases between them. Germline V lookup: CDR1 MDHEN, CDR2 SYDVKM. CDR3 sequence: CASSLRGKSYEQYF. CDR3 sequence (DNA): TGTGCCAGCAGTTTAAGAGGTAAATCCTACGAGCAGTACTTC.

This clone came up a few times. V usage is TRBV11-2 and J usage is TRBJ1-1; D not resolved. Trimming cost V 2 bases and J 8 bases, with 12 bases left between them. Germline V gene data show CDR1 as SGHAT and CDR2 as FQNNGV. CDR3 length equals 13 residues. The CDR3 coding sequence is TGTGCCAGCAGCTTATGGAGTGTCGGAGAAGCTTTCTTT. As protein: CASSLWSVGEAFF. Combining the CDR3 with reference TRBV11-2 and TRBJ1-1 gives the whole variable domain EAGVAQSPRYKIIEKRQSVAFWCNPISGHATLYWYQQILGQGPKLLIQFQNNGVVDDSQLPKDRFSAERLKGVDSTLKIQPAKLEDSAVYLCASSLWSVGEAFFGQGTRLTVV.

The rearrangement links TRBV4-1 to TRBJ2-1, with TRBD1 matching 7 bases. The V and J ends lost 2 bases and 10 bases, in that order; junction bases with no gene match: 5. This CDR3 spans 13 amino acids. CDR1 and CDR2 (germline): MGHRA, YSYEKL. The CDR3 is CASSQSGGWEQFF. The DNA for the CDR3 is TGCGCCAGCAGCCAATCAGGGGGTTGGGAGCAGTTCTTC.

The gene calls are TRBV19 and TRBJ1-5; 8 nucleotides agree with TRBD1. The CDR3 is 14 amino acids. CDR1 and CDR2 (germline): LNHDA, SQIVND (reference sequence). V trimming: 7 bases; J trimming: 7 bases; junction bases outside the gene matches: 9. DNA for the CDR3: TGTGCCAGTAAGGCAACAGGGGGTGGGCAGCCCCAGCATTTT. Protein product: CASKATGGGQPQHF.

Worth noting for this clone: This specimen includes other DNA sequences encoding the same CDR3. The chain combines TRBV9 with TRBJ2-2; perhaps D is TRBD1 or TRBD2 (5 bases each). CDR1 is SGDLS and CDR2 is YYNGEE in the germline V gene. V gave up 2 bases and J gave up 4 bases, with 6 bases separating them. The CDR3 sequence is 13 residues long. In DNA form, the CDR3 reads TGTGCCAGCAGCGTTGGGGGCACCGGGGAGCTGTTTTTT. It encodes CASSVGGTGELFF.

CDR3 bases: TGTGCCAGCTCAGGGTCTAGCGGGAATGACCAAGAGACCCAGTACTTC. This encodes CASSGSSGNDQETQYF. V and J are TRBV18 and TRBJ2-5; 9 positions match TRBD2. V shed 5 bases and J 0 bases; nucleotides not matched to a gene: 7. The CDR3 consists of 16 residues. CDR1 KGHSH and CDR2 LQKENI come from the germline V gene.

The V gene is TRBV2, the J gene TRBJ2-7; TRBD1 is a possible D gene (6 bases). CDR1 and CDR2 from the germline V gene are SNHLY and FYNNEI. This CDR3 contains 14 residues. Trimming took off 5 bases at V and 5 bases at J, with 16 bases between the two ends. CDR3 residues: CASSRRDIVHEQYF. The CDR3 coding sequence is TGTGCCAGCAGTCGACGGGACATCGTCCACGAGCAGTACTTC.

The chain employs TRBV30 and TRBJ2-7, with D possibly TRBD2 on 6 matching bases. The V end lost 3 bases, the J end lost 6 bases, and 18 bases lay between the germline ends. The germline V gene encodes CDR1 GTSNPN and CDR2 SVGIG (reference sequence). The CDR3 runs 14 residues. DNA of the CDR3: TGTGCCTGGAGATCAGTAGCGGAGAGTTTCGAGCAGTACTTC. This encodes CAWRSVAESFEQYF.

The J gene is TRBJ2-3, the V gene TRBV30; no firm D call. The CDR3 contains 8 residues. Between the trimmed V and J ends, which lost 5 bases and 14 bases, there was a span of 8 bases. Germline V CDR1 and CDR2: GTSNPN, SVGIG (reference sequence). As DNA, the CDR3 is TGTGCCTGGGACCGAGTGTATTTT. Translation gives CAWDRVYF.

The chain employs TRBV30 and TRBJ2-5; 7 bases map to TRBD1. Losses at the gene ends were 5 bases for V and 2 bases for J; bases not matched to a gene: 8. The CDR3 is made up of 14 amino acids. The V gene's germline CDR1 is GTSNPN and CDR2 SVGIG (reference sequence). CDR3 coding DNA: TGTGCCTGGCTGCCCGGGACAGCACAAGAGACCCAGTACTTC. It specifies CAWLPGTAQETQYF. The whole variable domain, filled in from reference TRBV30 and TRBJ2-5, reads SQTIHQWPATLVQPVGSPLSLECTVEGTSNPNLYWYRQAAGRGLQLLFYSVGIGQISSEVPQNLSASRPQDRQFILSSKKLLLSDSGFYLCAWLPGTAQETQYFGPGTRLLVL.

The V gene is TRBV7-9, the J gene TRBJ2-7; possibly TRBD1 for D (5 bases). CDR1 SEHNR and CDR2 FQNEAQ come from the germline V gene (reference sequence). The CDR3 is made up of 14 amino acids. The ends were cut back, 2 bases at V and 0 bases at J, with 8 bases in the middle. For the CDR3, the DNA is TGTGCCAGCAGCTTACTGGGGCACTCCTACGAGCAGTACTTC. Translated, it gives CASSLLGHSYEQYF.

This clone occurred once. The chain uses TRBV4-1 and TRBJ1-1, with D possibly TRBD1 on 6 matching bases. Germline V CDR1 and CDR2: MGHRA, YSYEKL. The CDR3 contains 17 residues. The V and J ends lost 1 base and 0 bases respectively, with 15 bases between them. The CDR3 DNA sequence: TGCGCCAGCAGCCAAGTCCGACAGGAGATACTGAACACTGAAGCTTTCTTT. It is translated as CASSQVRQEILNTEAFF.

The CDR3 reads CASSFLNQPQHF. The CDR3 bases are TGTGCCAGCAGCTTTTTAAATCAGCCCCAGCATTTT. The rearrangement uses TRBV11-2 and TRBJ1-5; D uncertain. Looked up from germline, CDR1 is SGHAT and CDR2 is FQNNGV. Deletions cut 3 bases from V and 4 bases from J, with 4 bases between. The CDR3 loop spans 12 amino acids.

The chain employs TRBV13 and TRBJ2-7; D might be TRBD1 or TRBD2, each matching 5 bases. V shed 5 bases and J shed 2 bases, with 13 bases lying between them. The CDR3 extends over 14 amino acids. CDR1 PRHDT and CDR2 FYEKMQ come from the germline V gene (reference sequence). CDR3 loop: CASSPGALAYEQYF. The CDR3, as DNA: TGTGCCAGCAGCCCCGGGGCCCTAGCCTACGAGCAGTACTTC.